This T cell receptor (beta chain) emerged from a study of T cell responses to AZD1222 COVID-19 vaccine. Study-level findings and limits: Spike-specific TCR breadth and depth were elevated following two AZD1222 doses. Nearly half of unique spike-specific TCRs reportedly avoided B.1.351 and B.1.1.7 mutated regions. Donors were largely white British and mainly female; clonal diversity was possibly underestimated.

As for this clone: The antigen remains unidentified.

Looked up from germline, CDR1 is MGHDK and CDR2 is SYGVNS. V trimming: 8 bases; J trimming: 2 bases; junction bases outside the gene matches: 3. This CDR3 is built from 14 residues. Repertoires were generated with immunoSEQ multiplex PCR, while TCRdb's copy carries only in-frame clones and drops some. This sample has about 93,000 clones; roughly nine tenths occur once, and the top ten carry roughly 2.7%. The sample consisted of peripheral blood, taken 28 days after the second AZD1222 dose. The chain uses TRBV25-1 and TRBJ2-7; 13 bases map to TRBD2. The clonotype comes from an adult who received the AZD1222 COVID-19 vaccine. This CDR3 reads CASGTSGDPYEQYF. Written as DNA, the CDR3 is TGTGCCAGCGGGACTAGCGGGGACCCCTACGAGCAGTACTTC.